This T cell receptor beta chain derives from a study of blood T cells in healthy people across ages. Study as a whole: Capture by template switching was about one barcoded beta molecule per two T cells.

Study-level points and caveats: Greater diversity and more naive CD4+ cells were seen in long-lived donors than in aged donors. CMV infection status of these donors was not known.

On this clonotype itself: Its matching antigen is unknown.

Germline values: CDR1 LGHDT, CDR2 YNNKEL (reference sequence). V shed 3 bases, J shed 15 bases, and the junction held 4 bases outside the gene matches. The CDR3 has 11 residues. For the second PCR, which ran for roughly 6 to 12 cycles, a sample-barcoded 5' primer and a J-beta primer mix were used. In TCRdb, the 5' RACE reads were re-called with MiXCR into one record per CDR3 protein. This table has 1.8 million or so distinct CDR3 sequences, about 39% appearing once. Peripheral blood was drawn, roughly 10 milliliters per donor. This clonotype was obtained from a human donor in good health. The material sequenced was blood. The V call is TRBV3-1, the J call TRBJ1-4; 7 nucleotides match TRBD1. The chain's CDR3 is CASSHGQVVFF. In DNA, the CDR3 is TGTGCCAGCAGCCATGGACAGGTGGTGTTTTTT.